The 28 T cell receptor beta chains below come from one sample, sequenced in a study of brain metastases from non-small cell lung cancer. Data came from immunoSEQ multiplex PCR; TCRdb stores just in-frame clones and leaves some out. The sample shows more than 1,000 clones, approximately 80% of them seen only once. The sequencing sample was made of tissue from a brain metastasis. The receptors here all came from a donor aged 40 or older with non-small cell lung cancer.

CDR3 DNA sequence: TGTGCCAGCAGCCAATCGATAGGGGGGGCCTTCCAAGAGACCCAGTACTTC. Encoded protein: CASSQSIGGAFQETQYF. V and J are TRBV16 and TRBJ2-5; weak D call: TRBD2 (7 bases). V shed 0 bases and J shed 1 base, with 15 bases lying between them. Germline V gives CDR1 KGHSY, CDR2 FQNENV. This CDR3 comprises 17 residues.

The chain has TRBV27 and TRBJ1-6, with D uncertain. The length of the CDR3 is 14 residues. Trimming removed 8 bases at V and 1 base at J, with 9 bases between. Per germline, CDR1 MNHEY and CDR2 SMNVEV (reference sequence). The CDR3 spells CASHSLSYNSPLHF. The CDR3 DNA is TGTGCCAGCCATTCTTTGTCCTATAATTCACCCCTCCACTTT.

This chain connects TRBV5-1 to TRBJ1-3; D is undetermined. The CDR3 length is 14 residues. V was pared by 2 bases and J by 0 bases, with 6 bases between. Germline V gene lookup returns CDR1 SGHRS and CDR2 YFSETQ. CDR3 amino acids: CASSFQDSGNTIYF. In DNA form, the CDR3 reads TGCGCCAGCAGCTTCCAGGACTCTGGAAACACCATATATTTT.

J is TRBJ1-1 and V is TRBV11-2; D gene uncertain. Trimming pared 1 base from V and 6 bases from J, leaving 9 bases between. CDR1 and CDR2 from the germline V gene are SGHAT and FQNNGV. The CDR3 is made up of 13 amino acids. CDR3: CASSLGLRSEAFF. DNA of the CDR3: TGTGCCAGCAGCTTAGGGCTGCGGTCTGAAGCTTTCTTT.

J is TRBJ1-3 and V is TRBV5-8; the match to TRBD1 covers 7 bases. CDR3 length equals 14 residues. With V trimmed by 5 bases and J by 2 bases, 4 bases remained unmatched. Germline V gene lookup returns CDR1 SGHTS and CDR2 YDEGEE. The CDR3 loop is CASSATGAGNTIYF. The CDR3 DNA sequence: TGTGCCAGCAGTGCAACAGGGGCTGGAAACACCATATATTTT.

The rearrangement uses TRBV27 and TRBJ1-1; the D is unclear. The V gene's germline CDR1 is MNHEY and CDR2 SMNVEV (reference sequence). V lost 3 bases and J lost 1, with 15 bases in between. The CDR3 consists of 16 residues. The CDR3 region has the DNA TGTGCCAGCAGTTTGAACGAAGGAGGTTGGAACACTGAAGCTTTCTTT. This gives the protein CASSLNEGGWNTEAFF.

Points on this clone: It may be a read error: a sequence one base away is much more abundant. Other DNA sequences of this sample code for an identical CDR3. The chain recombines TRBV5-6 with TRBJ1-1; D may be TRBD1 (6 bases). Germline CDR1 SGHDT, CDR2 YYEEEE. The germline V and J ends were trimmed by 2 bases and 3 bases, with 11 bases remaining between them. CDR3 length: 14 amino acids. The CDR3 loop reads CASSLGGLYTEAFF. CDR3 bases: TGTGCCAGCAGCTTAGGGGGTTTGTACACTGAAGCTTTCTTT. Supplemented by reference TRBV5-6 and TRBJ1-1, the full variable domain reads DAGVTQSPTHLIKTRGQQVTLRCSPKSGHDTVSWYQQALGQGPQFIFQYYEEEERQRGNFPDRFSGHQFPNYSSELNVNALLLGDSALYLCASSLGGLYTEAFFGQGTRLTVV.

CDR3 DNA: TGTGCCAGCAGTTACGGACAAGGAGGCGAGCAGTACTTC. This sequence encodes CASSYGQGGEQYF. The chain has TRBV6-5 and TRBJ2-7; tentatively, D is TRBD1 or TRBD2 (5 bases each). V was trimmed by 2 bases and J by 6 bases, leaving 11 bases between them. Germline V lookup: CDR1 MNHEY, CDR2 SVGAGI. The CDR3 contains 13 residues.

This chain connects TRBV7-9 to TRBJ2-6; either TRBD1 or TRBD2 may supply D (6 bases each). The V end lost 0 bases, the J end lost 7 bases, and 10 bases lay between the germline ends. Germline lookup yields CDR1 SEHNR and CDR2 FQNEAQ (reference sequence). The CDR3 sequence is 15 residues long. The CDR3 reads CASSLARGDANVLTF. CDR3 sequence (DNA): TGTGCCAGCAGCTTAGCGAGGGGGGACGCCAACGTCCTGACTTTC.

This chain joins TRBV11-3 and TRBJ2-5; TRBD1 matches 8 bases. V was clipped by 5 bases and J by 1 base; unmatched bases: 12. Germline loops: CDR1 SGHNT, CDR2 YENEEA. The CDR3 is made up of 17 amino acids. CDR3 sequence (DNA): TGTGCCAGCAGCCCCGGGACAGGTACCCATCGCCAAGAGACCCAGTACTTC. Its protein is CASSPGTGTHRQETQYF.

V gene TRBV7-2 combines with J gene TRBJ1-6; TRBD1 might be the D (6 bases). The CDR3 is 15 residues long. CDR1 and CDR2 (germline): SGHTA, FQGNSA. Trimming took 5 bases from V and 9 from J, leaving 17 bases between them. The CDR3, as DNA: TGTGCCAGCAGCGCAGGGACATCGGGAGGTTCACCCCTCCACTTT. This codes for CASSAGTSGGSPLHF. Full variable domain (remainder filled in from reference TRBV7-2 and TRBJ1-6): GAGVSQSPSNKVTEKGKDVELRCDPISGHTALYWYRQSLGQGLEFLIYFQGNSAPDKSGLPSDRFSAERTGGSVSTLTIQRTQQEDSAVYLCASSAGTSGGSPLHFGNGTRLTVT.

V gene TRBV7-9 combines with J gene TRBJ2-1; D is unresolved. With 8 bases removed from V and 9 bases from J, the gap between germline ends came to 20 bases. Germline V lookup: CDR1 SEHNR, CDR2 FQNEAQ (reference sequence). CDR3 length: 14 residues. The CDR3 sequence is CASLLRFPPSEQFF. CDR3 DNA sequence: TGTGCCAGCCTTTTACGGTTCCCTCCGAGTGAGCAGTTCTTC.

In this sample, this clone turned up once. The chain joins TRBV7-9 to TRBJ1-2; no reliable D call. Germline-derived CDR1 and CDR2 are SEHNR and FQNEAQ (reference sequence). Trimming cost V 1 base and J 8 bases, with 14 bases left between them. CDR3 length: 14 amino acids. The DNA of the CDR3 is TGTGCCAGCAGCTTAGGGGGAACAGAGATAGGCTACACCTTC. It specifies CASSLGGTEIGYTF.

The chain has TRBV7-2 and TRBJ1-4, with TRBD1 identical over 12 bases. The trim removed 2 bases at V and 8 bases at J, leaving 6 bases unmatched. Germline lookup yields CDR1 SGHTA and CDR2 FQGNSA. The CDR3 totals 16 residues. The DNA for the CDR3 is TGTGCCAGCAGCTTACGTGTAGGGACAGGGGGCGAAAAACTGTTTTTT. As protein: CASSLRVGTGGEKLFF.

This chain joins TRBV7-9 and TRBJ1-3, with D hard to call. The V and J ends lost 6 bases and 2 bases respectively, with 17 bases between them. This CDR3 contains 16 residues. CDR1 SEHNR and CDR2 FQNEAQ come from the germline V gene (reference sequence). This CDR3 reads CASRPPGTEAGNTIYF. In nucleotides, the CDR3 is TGTGCCAGCAGACCCCCGGGAACTGAGGCTGGAAACACCATATATTTT.

This sequence joins TRBV6-5 and TRBJ2-7, with 7 bases fitting TRBD1. V lost 5 bases, J lost 8 bases, and 12 bases stayed unmatched. The CDR3 extends over 14 amino acids. In germline, CDR1 is MNHEY, CDR2 SVGAGI. The DNA for the CDR3 is TGTGCCAGCAGTCCCGGGACAGCCTTCTCCAAGCAGTACTTC. This sequence encodes CASSPGTAFSKQYF.

Details on this clone: A read error may account for a junction end that differs from germline. Other DNA variants within this sample encode the same CDR3. The chain recombines TRBV5-4 with TRBJ2-7; 8 bases are shared with TRBD1. The CDR3 extends over 13 amino acids. Per the germline V gene, CDR1 is SGHNT and CDR2 is YYREEE (reference sequence). CDR3 coding DNA: TGTGCCAGCAGCGGTGGGACAGGAGCCGAGCAGTATTTC. This sequence encodes CASSGGTGAEQYF.

Concerning this clone: At one boundary the junction diverges from the germline segment, which might be a read error. V and J are TRBV7-7 and TRBJ2-2; TRBD2 matches 9 bases. CDR3 length: 16 amino acids. From germline, CDR1 is SSHAT and CDR2 FNYEAQ (reference sequence). The CDR3 bases are TGTGCTAGCAGCCCGATGACTAGCGGGAACACCGGGGAGCTGTTTTTT. Its translation is CASSPMTSGNTGELFF.

This clone turned up a few times. V is TRBV7-2 and J is TRBJ1-2; no clear D gene. This CDR3 is built from 13 residues. V lost 3 bases and J 6 bases, leaving 11 bases between the germline ends. Germline CDR1 and CDR2: SGHTA and FQGNSA. This CDR3 reads CASSLHPIDGYTF. Written as DNA, the CDR3 is TGTGCCAGCAGCTTGCACCCAATTGATGGCTACACCTTC.

The chain has TRBV7-2 and TRBJ2-1; D is possibly TRBD1 or TRBD2 (5 bases each). Trimming removed 2 bases from V and 7 bases from J, with 15 bases in between. Germline loops: CDR1 SGHTA, CDR2 FQGNSA. There are 15 residues in the CDR3. The CDR3: CASSLRTRGTNEQFF. DNA of the CDR3: TGTGCCAGCAGCTTAAGGACGAGGGGTACGAATGAGCAGTTCTTC. Supplemented by reference TRBV7-2 and TRBJ2-1, the full variable domain reads GAGVSQSPSNKVTEKGKDVELRCDPISGHTALYWYRQSLGQGLEFLIYFQGNSAPDKSGLPSDRFSAERTGGSVSTLTIQRTQQEDSAVYLCASSLRTRGTNEQFFGPGTRLTVL.

The chain is built from TRBV19 and TRBJ1-1; D may be TRBD1 (5 bases). This CDR3 region has 12 residues. V gave up 2 bases and J gave up 5 bases, with 6 bases separating them. The germline V gene encodes CDR1 LNHDA and CDR2 SQIVND (reference sequence). This CDR3 reads CASSIRQTEAFF. In nucleotides, the CDR3 is TGTGCCAGTAGTATACGACAGACTGAAGCTTTCTTT.

The chain employs TRBV2 and TRBJ1-1; TRBD1 is a possible D gene (5 bases). V gave up 2 bases and J gave up 11 bases, with 9 bases separating them. CDR3 length: 11 residues. The germline V gene has CDR1 SNHLY and CDR2 FYNNEI. CDR3 nucleotide sequence: TGTGCCAGCAGTGAACGCAGGGCGGCTTTCTTT. Amino acids: CASSERRAAFF. Full variable domain (rest looked up from reference TRBV2 and TRBJ1-1): EPEVTQTPSHQVTQMGQEVILRCVPISNHLYFYWYRQILGQKVEFLVSFYNNEISEKSEIFDDQFSVERPDGSNFTLKIRSTKLEDSAMYFCASSERRAAFFGQGTRLTVV.

This rearrangement joins TRBV7-8 to TRBJ1-6, with 8 bases fitting TRBD1. The CDR3 is made up of 15 amino acids. The germline gives CDR1 SGHVS, CDR2 FQNEAQ. J gave up 10 bases and V 7 bases, and 12 bases lay outside the gene matches. CDR3 nucleotide sequence: TGTGCCAGCAACACGGACAGGGAGACTCGGTCACCCCTCCACTTT. It is translated as CASNTDRETRSPLHF. The whole variable domain, filled in from reference TRBV7-8 and TRBJ1-6, reads GAGVSQSPRYKVAKRGQDVALRCDPISGHVSLFWYQQALGQGPEFLTYFQNEAQLDKSGLPSDRFFAERPEGSVSTLKIQRTQQEDSAVYLCASNTDRETRSPLHFGNGTRLTVT.

The J gene is TRBJ1-1, the V gene TRBV7-9, with D possibly TRBD1 on 5 matching bases. This CDR3 region has 13 residues. In germline, CDR1 is SEHNR, CDR2 FQNEAQ (reference sequence). The V end lost 2 bases, the J end lost 7 bases, and 11 bases lay between the germline ends. CDR3 in DNA: TGTGCCAGCAGCTTAAAGCGGGGGATTGAAGCTTTCTTT. Protein sequence: CASSLKRGIEAFF.

As concerns this clone: Different DNA sequences within this sample yield the same CDR3. The gene calls are TRBV5-6 and TRBJ1-2; D remains unclear. The CDR3 extends over 13 amino acids. Trimming took off 6 bases at V and 4 bases at J, with 13 bases between the two ends. Germline V lookup: CDR1 SGHDT, CDR2 YYEEEE. The CDR3 bases are TGTGCCAGCACACCGACGCCCAGCTATGGCTACACCTTC. Protein sequence: CASTPTPSYGYTF.

J is TRBJ1-1 and V is TRBV14; D is unclear. Germline CDR1 is SGHDN and CDR2 is FVKESK. The ends were cut back, 1 base at V and 1 base at J, with 4 bases in the middle. The CDR3 is 13 residues long. CDR3 sequence (DNA): TGTGCCAGCAGCCAAGGGGGGAACACTGAAGCTTTCTTT. This encodes CASSQGGNTEAFF.

This chain links TRBV7-9 with TRBJ2-3; D ambiguous. The germline CDR1 and CDR2 sequences are SEHNR and FQNEAQ (reference sequence). V was cut by 5 bases and J by 10 bases, with 13 bases left in between. There are 12 residues in the CDR3. Here the CDR3 DNA reads TGTGCCAGCAGCCCCGGGTGGGTGGCGCAGTATTTT. It yields the protein CASSPGWVAQYF.

This sequence joins TRBV5-8 and TRBJ2-6; D ambiguous. The CDR3 covers 16 residues. Trimming removed 0 bases from V and 0 bases from J, with 7 bases in between. Germline V gene data show CDR1 as SGHTS and CDR2 as YDEGEE. Here the CDR3 reads CASSLAMSSGANVLTF. The CDR3, as DNA: TGTGCCAGCAGCTTGGCCATGAGCTCTGGGGCCAACGTCCTGACTTTC.